Sequencing of this TCR beta chain was carried out in a study of radiation and T cells in renal cell carcinoma. Study-level background: Nephrectomy followed 15 Gy stereotactic body radiation by 4 weeks.

Time point here: baseline pretreatment blood. Sample treatment: 15 Gy SBRT to primary tumor, nephrectomy 4 weeks later. Serial blood draws occurred at baseline and 2 and 4 weeks post-SBRT. Generated by immunoSEQ multiplex PCR, the TCRdb table keeps only in-frame clones and is missing some. The table includes 130,000 or so clones, 75% to 90% detected once. General study points: From baseline, blood top tumor clonotypes peaked at 2 weeks post-radiation. No pretreatment tumor biopsies were available for baseline clonotypes.

In the case of this clone: The antigen is undetermined.

CDR3 length equals 15 residues. V gave up 6 bases and J gave up 7 bases; unmatched junction bases: 7. Germline V CDR1 and CDR2: SGHAT, FQNNGV. The chain couples TRBV11-2 to TRBJ1-3, with 12 positions matching TRBD1. The sample consisted of blood, taken from a patient whose treatment included radiotherapy and nephrectomy. The TCR was taken from a woman aged 45-65 years with renal cell carcinoma. CDR3 DNA sequence: TGTGCCAGCAGTTCCGGGACAGGGGGCTGGAACACCATATATTTT. Protein: CASSSGTGGWNTIYF.